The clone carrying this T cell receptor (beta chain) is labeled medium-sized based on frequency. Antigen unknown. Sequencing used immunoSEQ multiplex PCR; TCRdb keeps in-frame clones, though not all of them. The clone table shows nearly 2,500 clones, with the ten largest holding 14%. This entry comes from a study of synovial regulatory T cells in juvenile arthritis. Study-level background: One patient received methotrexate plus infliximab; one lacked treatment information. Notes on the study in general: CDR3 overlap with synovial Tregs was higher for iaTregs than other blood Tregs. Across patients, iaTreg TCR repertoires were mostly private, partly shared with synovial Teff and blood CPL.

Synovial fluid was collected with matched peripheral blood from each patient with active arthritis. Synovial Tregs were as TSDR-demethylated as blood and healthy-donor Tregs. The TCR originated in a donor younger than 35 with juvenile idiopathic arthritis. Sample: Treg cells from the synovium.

This CDR3 reads CASSGGFLYEQYF. V and J are TRBV18 and TRBJ2-7; TCRdb lists TRBD2, though no DNA is available to test this call. Germline CDR1 is KGHSH and CDR2 is LQKENI. CDR3 length: 13 amino acids. Only the protein is available.